Reported below is one TCR beta chain. Its target is not known. The PCR ran on 60 Vbeta and 13 Jbeta primers. Produced via immunoSEQ multiplex PCR; TCRdb's table is partial and in-frame only. This sample yields approximately 97,000 clones, of which approximately 80% are seen a single time; about 3.9% belongs to the top ten. The CDR3 consists of 14 residues. Trimming took 4 bases from V and 0 from J, leaving 7 bases between them. Germline CDR1 MDHEN, CDR2 SYDVKM. This sample was taken from a study of cytomegalovirus exposure and HLA in healthy donors. Study-level results: There were a few CMV-associated chains whose specificity for CMV antigens was confirmed in vitro.

This clonotype was obtained from a woman in her 70s in good health and CMV-seropositive. The chain employs TRBV28 and TRBJ1-5, with D tentatively TRBD1 (5 bases). Sequencing used PBMCs. The CDR3 DNA reads as TGTGCCAGCAGTTGGGGGGATAGCAATCAGCCCCAGCATTTT. It translates to CASSWGDSNQPQHF.